Following are 13 T cell receptor beta chains from one sample sequenced in a study of blood T cell repertoires in COVID-19. Here immunoSEQ multiplex PCR was the method, and the copy in TCRdb shows in-frame clones only, minus some. The top ten hold 6% to 6.5% of the sample, which has tens of thousands of clones, around 82% seen once. Sample: peripheral blood. The receptors shown here come from a human donor in a cohort sampled during active COVID-19.

This chain uses TRBV6-5 with TRBJ1-2; 9 positions match TRBD1. The CDR3 is 16 residues long. V lost 0 bases, J lost 6 bases, and 8 bases stayed unmatched. The germline CDR1 and CDR2 sequences are MNHEY and SVGAGI. CDR3 residues: CASSYSIQGAQDGYTF. The CDR3 bases are TGTGCCAGCAGTTACTCGATACAGGGGGCGCAGGATGGCTACACCTTC.

The V call is TRBV4-2, the J call TRBJ1-2; possible D gene TRBD1, 5 bases. The CDR3 extends over 13 amino acids. V shed 0 bases and J shed 8 bases, with 10 bases lying between them. CDR1 is LGHNA, CDR2 YNFKEQ, per germline. The CDR3 here is CASSQDSGGGYTF. CDR3 in DNA: TGTGCCAGCAGCCAAGATTCGGGGGGAGGCTACACCTTC.

The CDR3 DNA sequence: TGTGCCAGCAGCAAGATCCAGTACAATGAGCAGTTCTTC. Protein product: CASSKIQYNEQFF. The rearrangement uses TRBV21-1 and TRBJ2-1; the tabulated D call, TRBD1, remains unverified against the DNA. TRBV21-1 counts as a pseudogene. The CDR3 is made up of 13 amino acids.

The chain uses TRBV19 and TRBJ1-2; 7 positions match TRBD1. The germline V gene encodes CDR1 LNHDA and CDR2 SQIVND (reference sequence). The CDR3 loop spans 15 amino acids. The V gene end was trimmed by 7 bases and the J gene end by 4 bases; junction bases not matched to a gene: 12. The CDR3 sequence: CASNSIDREGYGYTF. The CDR3 bases are TGTGCCAGTAACTCAATTGACAGGGAAGGCTATGGCTACACCTTC.

This chain links TRBV27 with TRBJ1-2, with D perhaps TRBD1 (5 bases). Trimming removed 2 bases at V and 8 bases at J, with 9 bases between. From germline, CDR1 is MNHEY and CDR2 SMNVEV (reference sequence). The CDR3 has 12 amino acids. CDR3 region: CASSLQGSGYTF. CDR3 in DNA: TGTGCCAGCAGTTTACAGGGATCCGGCTACACCTTC.

The V and J genes are TRBV5-4 and TRBJ1-2; 10 nucleotides align to TRBD1. CDR1 SGHNT and CDR2 YYREEE come from the germline V gene (reference sequence). The CDR3 covers 15 residues. J gave up 2 bases and V 0 bases, and 1 base lay outside the gene matches. CDR3 nucleotides: TGTGCCAGCAGCTTGGCGGACAGGGGGAACTATGGCTACACCTTC. As protein: CASSLADRGNYGYTF. Supplemented by reference TRBV5-4 and TRBJ1-2, the full variable domain reads ETGVTQSPTHLIKTRGQQVTLRCSSQSGHNTVSWYQQALGQGPQFIFQYYREEENGRGNFPPRFSGLQFPNYSSELNVNALELDDSALYLCASSLADRGNYGYTFGSGTRLTVV.

This chain links TRBV7-2 with TRBJ2-5, with 9 bases identical to TRBD2. The junction had 12 bases not matched to a gene; V was cut back by 5 bases and J by 5 bases. The germline CDR1 and CDR2 sequences are SGHTA and FQGNSA. CDR3 length equals 16 residues. The chain's CDR3 is CASSRRGAGGLETQYF. In DNA, the CDR3 is TGTGCCAGCAGCCGGAGGGGAGCGGGGGGCCTGGAGACCCAGTACTTC.

This clone was counted ten times or more. The chain recombines TRBV14 with TRBJ2-3, with no clear D. Germline lookup yields CDR1 SGHDN and CDR2 FVKESK. The CDR3 runs to 12 residues. V was cut by 0 bases and J by 8 bases, with 6 bases left in between. Here the CDR3 DNA reads TGTGCCAGCAGCCAAGATTCGGGTACGCAGTATTTT. This gives the protein CASSQDSGTQYF.

The chain joins TRBV5-8 to TRBJ2-5; 8 positions match TRBD2. From germline, CDR1 is SGHTS and CDR2 YDEGEE. The length of the CDR3 is 16 residues. V lost 0 bases, J lost 5 bases, and 9 bases stayed unmatched. This CDR3 reads CASSLARGGAWETQYF. The CDR3 DNA follows: TGTGCCAGCAGCTTGGCACGGGGGGGGGCCTGGGAGACCCAGTACTTC.

This clone was seen only once. The V call is TRBV4-1, the J call TRBJ2-5, with TRBD2 matching over 10 bases. V was clipped by 6 bases and J by 7 bases; unmatched bases: 11. Germline V CDR1 and CDR2: MGHRA, YSYEKL. The CDR3 is 15 amino acids. CDR3 sequence reads: CASRGPSGGLGTQYF. The CDR3 coding sequence is TGCGCCAGCAGGGGGCCTAGCGGGGGCCTAGGGACCCAGTACTTC.

The CDR3: CATSDSLRDGRNTGELFF. CDR3 coding DNA: TGTGCCACCAGTGATTCTCTCCGGGACGGGAGAAACACCGGGGAGCTGTTTTTT. The genes are TRBV24-1 and TRBJ2-2; D is perhaps TRBD2 (6 bases). CDR3 length: 18 residues. Trimming stripped 2 bases from V and 2 bases from J, with 17 bases between. Germline assignment: CDR1 KGHDR and CDR2 SFDVKD.

J is TRBJ1-4 and V is TRBV6-5; TRBD1 matches at 10 bases. The CDR3 extends over 15 amino acids. Germline-derived CDR1 and CDR2 are MNHEY and SVGAGI. V shed 7 bases and J 7 bases; nucleotides not matched to a gene: 9. The CDR3: CASNTRGTGAEKLFF. For the CDR3, the DNA is TGTGCCAGCAACACTCGGGGGACAGGGGCTGAAAAACTGTTTTTT.

With regard to this clone: Other DNA sequences in this sample translate to the same CDR3. The gene calls are TRBV5-1 and TRBJ2-5; the match to TRBD1 covers 9 bases. J lost 4 bases, V lost 4 bases, and 11 bases had no gene match. In germline, CDR1 is SGHRS, CDR2 YFSETQ. There are 16 residues in the CDR3. The CDR3 spells CASSRNSGTGRETQYF. As DNA, the CDR3 is TGCGCCAGCAGCCGGAATTCCGGGACAGGGCGAGAGACCCAGTACTTC. Full variable domain (missing parts from reference TRBV5-1 and TRBJ2-5): KAGVTQTPRYLIKTRGQQVTLSCSPISGHRSVSWYQQTPGQGLQFLFEYFSETQRNKGNFPGRFSGRQFSNSRSEMNVSTLELGDSALYLCASSRNSGTGRETQYFGPGTRLLVL.